This T cell receptor beta chain is drawn from a study of CD8+ T cells in alopecia areata. Study results and limitations: Just one nonresponder means the tie between baseline CD8+ expansion and response stays uncertain.

Treatment given: oral pan-JAK inhibitor, 5-10 mg twice daily. The CDR3 extends over 14 amino acids. The V and J ends lost 5 bases and 4 bases, in that order; junction bases with no gene match: 5. The V gene's germline CDR1 is SGHVS and CDR2 FNYEAQ. cDNA prepared by RNA extraction and subsequent reverse transcription served as the template for sequencing. The assay was immunoSEQ multiplex PCR, and TCRdb's table has in-frame clones only and misses some. The sample includes 170,000 or so clones, roughly 62% of them seen just once. For this clone: Its target is unknown.

The J gene is TRBJ2-3, the V gene TRBV7-6; 8 nucleotides align to TRBD2. This sample comprised CD8+ T cells sorted from blood, obtained at week 24, from a patient treated with tofacitinib. The source is a human donor with alopecia areata. CDR3 in DNA: TGTGCCAGCAGCCCGGGGGGGCCTGCAGATACGCAGTATTTT. Its translation is CASSPGGPADTQYF.